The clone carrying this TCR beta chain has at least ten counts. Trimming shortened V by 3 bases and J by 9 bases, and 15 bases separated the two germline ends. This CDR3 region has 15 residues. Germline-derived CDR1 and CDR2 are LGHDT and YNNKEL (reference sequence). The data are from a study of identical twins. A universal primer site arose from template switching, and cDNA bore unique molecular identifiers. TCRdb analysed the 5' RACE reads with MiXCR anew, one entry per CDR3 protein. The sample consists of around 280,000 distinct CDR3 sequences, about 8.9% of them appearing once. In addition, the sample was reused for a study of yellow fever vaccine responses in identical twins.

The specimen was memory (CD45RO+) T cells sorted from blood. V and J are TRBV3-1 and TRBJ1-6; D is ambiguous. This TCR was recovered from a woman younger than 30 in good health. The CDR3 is CASSQGAETLSPLHF. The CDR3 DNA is TGTGCCAGCAGCCAGGGCGCCGAGACGCTTTCACCCCTCCACTTT.